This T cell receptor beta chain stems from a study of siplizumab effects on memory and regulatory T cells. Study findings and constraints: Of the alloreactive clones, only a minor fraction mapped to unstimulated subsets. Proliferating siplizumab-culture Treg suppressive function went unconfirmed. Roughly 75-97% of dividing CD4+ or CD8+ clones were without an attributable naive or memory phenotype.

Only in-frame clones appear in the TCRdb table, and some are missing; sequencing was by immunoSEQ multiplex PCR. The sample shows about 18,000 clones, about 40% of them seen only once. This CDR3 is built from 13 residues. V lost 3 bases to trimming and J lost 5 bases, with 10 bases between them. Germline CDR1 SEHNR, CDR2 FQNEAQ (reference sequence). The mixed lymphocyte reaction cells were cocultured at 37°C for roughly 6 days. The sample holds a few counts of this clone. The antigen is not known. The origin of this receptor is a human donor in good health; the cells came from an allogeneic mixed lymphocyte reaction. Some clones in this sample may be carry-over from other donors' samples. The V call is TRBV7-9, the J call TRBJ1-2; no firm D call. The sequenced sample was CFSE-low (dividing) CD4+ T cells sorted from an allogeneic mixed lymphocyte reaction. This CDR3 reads CASSLDGEYGYTF. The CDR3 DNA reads TGTGCCAGCAGCTTGGACGGAGAATATGGCTACACCTTC.